This T cell receptor (beta chain) was captured in a study of CD8 T cells in ankylosing spondylitis. Findings of the study overall: Seemingly characteristic of ankylosing spondylitis blood was a TCR beta motif consisting of roughly 8 highly homologous variants. In peripheral blood, disease-linked CD8+ clones occurred at relatively low frequencies.

TCRdb fed the 5' RACE reads into MiXCR, producing one record per CDR3 protein. The data contain about 340,000 distinct CDR3 sequences, less than 9.5% of them singletons. Trimming pared 6 bases from V and 5 bases from J, leaving 10 bases between. Per germline, CDR1 ENHRY and CDR2 SYGVKD. CDR3 length equals 12 residues. Worth noting for this clonotype: Its target is unknown.

Sequencing used blood, either unsorted or a sorted T cell fraction (not recorded which). The sequence derives from a male donor with ankylosing spondylitis. The rearrangement links TRBV10-3 to TRBJ1-1; D is perhaps TRBD1 (6 bases). The chain's CDR3 is CAIRQGQTEAFF. Here the CDR3 DNA reads TGTGCCATCAGGCAGGGGCAGACTGAAGCTTTCTTT.